This T cell receptor beta chain is drawn from a study of identical twins. A universal primer site arose from template switching, and cDNA bore unique molecular identifiers. One entry per CDR3 protein, called by TCRdb with MiXCR from the 5' RACE reads. Of hundreds of thousands of distinct CDR3 sequences listed, about 12% were seen once; the top ten hold roughly 1.6%. Germline CDR1 reads SNHLY; CDR2 reads FYNNEI. Trimming cost V 6 bases and J 1 base; bases outside gene matches: 5. The CDR3 spans 14 residues. Study-wide points: Excess sharing by twins proved weaker in beta out-of-frame sequences. The study drew conclusions from cross-sectional statistical analysis, not from following the same donors.

This clonotype was observed many times. The antigen is undetermined. These same data were also listed under a study on yellow fever vaccine responses in identical twins. That work contributes: In identical twins, vaccine T cell responses appeared partly shared and partly individual.

This sequence originates from a woman aged 18-35 years in good health. Source material: PBMCs. V and J are TRBV2 and TRBJ1-1; 7 bases match TRBD1. The CDR3 nucleotides are TGTGCCAGCAGGAGACAGGGCCCGAACACTGAAGCTTTCTTT. Translated, it gives CASRRQGPNTEAFF.